This TCR beta chain was recovered during a study of blood T cell repertoires in COVID-19. Study-wide context: PBMCs, B-cell-depleted T cells, or T cells were the source of the cDNA or gDNA that made up the material.

Measured with immunoSEQ multiplex PCR; TCRdb has only the in-frame clones, and not every one. The table lists fewer than 120,000 clones, approximately 80% of them singletons, with about 17% in the top ten. The ends lost 5 bases at V and 1 base at J; junction bases unmatched: 3. The V gene's germline CDR1 is SSHAT and CDR2 FNYEAQ (reference sequence). This CDR3 comprises 15 residues. The chain links TRBV7-7 to TRBJ2-5, with TRBD1 matching 11 bases. This TCR was sampled from a woman aged 55-70 years with acute or convalescent COVID-19. Sequencing was performed on peripheral blood. In DNA form, the CDR3 reads TGTGCCAGCAGCACCGGGACAGGGGGCCAAGAGACCCAGTACTTC. It yields the protein CASSTGTGGQETQYF.